The 29 T cell receptor beta chains in this list originate from one sample, sequenced in a study of cytomegalovirus exposure and HLA in healthy donors (dated by TCRdb to 2017 to 2019). Library generation was performed with the immunoSEQ multiplex PCR assay. For the multiplex PCR, a mixture combining 60 forward primers for TCR Vbeta segments and 13 reverse primers for TCR Jbeta segments was used. TCRdb provides this immuneACCESS table in a form limited to in-frame rearrangements. Some clones are lacking; in checked studies, under half of them reflect an unresolved V gene, and why the rest are absent is not known. The sample table records 100,000 to 150,000 clones; around 80% of these occur just once. The ten largest clones take up 0.95% to 1.5% of the sample. The sequencing sample was made of PBMCs. The receptors stem from a female donor in good health and CMV-seronegative.

The chain couples TRBV2 to TRBJ2-1, with D hard to call. V lost 3 bases and J 3 bases, leaving 9 bases between the germline ends. The CDR3 sequence is 14 residues long. The germline gives CDR1 SNHLY, CDR2 FYNNEI. CDR3 region: CASSENLGYNEQFF. DNA of the CDR3: TGTGCCAGCAGTGAGAATCTAGGCTACAATGAGCAGTTCTTC.

This rearrangement joins TRBV4-1 to TRBJ2-1, with 10 nucleotides matching TRBD2. Germline-derived CDR1 and CDR2 are MGHRA and YSYEKL. This CDR3 contains 16 residues. The trim removed 1 base at V and 10 bases at J, leaving 10 bases unmatched. CDR3 nucleotides: TGCGCCAGCAGCCAAGTCAGCGGGAGGGGAGGTCGGGAGCAGTTCTTC. Its translation is CASSQVSGRGGREQFF.

The V gene is TRBV9, the J gene TRBJ1-2, with 12 bases identical to TRBD1. The trim removed 3 bases at V and 5 bases at J, leaving 14 bases unmatched. Germline lookup yields CDR1 SGDLS and CDR2 YYNGEE. The CDR3 has 18 amino acids. CDR3 nucleotides: TGTGCCAGCAGCGGACGAACCGGGACAGGGGGCGCTTGGTATGGCTACACCTTC. Translated, it gives CASSGRTGTGGAWYGYTF.

The chain is built from TRBV5-1 and TRBJ1-5; no reliable D call. Trimming removed 3 bases at V and 7 bases at J, with 17 bases between. The germline CDR1 and CDR2 sequences are SGHRS and YFSETQ. The CDR3 totals 15 residues. CDR3 in amino acids: CASSWDGGSDQPQHF. The CDR3 nucleotides read TGCGCCAGCAGCTGGGATGGAGGGTCGGACCAGCCCCAGCATTTT.

V is TRBV5-1 and J is TRBJ2-1, with 8 bases lining up with TRBD1. The junction had 9 bases not matched to a gene; V was cut back by 3 bases and J by 4 bases. Germline loops: CDR1 SGHRS, CDR2 YFSETQ. This CDR3 is 16 amino acids long. CDR3 amino acids: CASSSHQGAGYNEQFF. CDR3 nucleotides: TGCGCCAGCAGCTCCCACCAGGGGGCTGGGTACAATGAGCAGTTCTTC.

The rearrangement uses TRBV5-1 and TRBJ2-1; TRBD2 aligns across 11 bases. V dropped 0 bases and J dropped 9; count of bases not matched to a gene: 5. CDR1 and CDR2 (germline): SGHRS, YFSETQ. This CDR3 comprises 15 residues. The DNA for the CDR3 is TGCGCCAGCAGCTTGGCATTAGCGGGGGGGAGTGAGCAGTTCTTC. Translation gives CASSLALAGGSEQFF.

The chain is built from TRBV27 and TRBJ1-4; 9 nucleotides align to TRBD1. The CDR3 has 15 residues. After removal of 8 bases from V and 7 bases from J, the junction contained 11 bases not matched to a gene. Germline V lookup: CDR1 MNHEY, CDR2 SMNVEV (reference sequence). CDR3 DNA sequence: TGTGCCAGCCGTAACAGGGGGCGCGGGGGTGAAAAACTGTTTTTT. Translation gives CASRNRGRGGEKLFF.

V gene TRBV28 combines with J gene TRBJ2-5, with no clear D. The DNA matches TRBJ2-7 better at its end, which makes the J call doubtful. Germline V gene sequence: CDR1 MDHEN, CDR2 SYDVKM. The CDR3 contains 12 residues. CDR3 sequence: CASSPSSYEQYF. The CDR3, as DNA: TGTGCCAGCAGTCCGAGCTCCTACGAGCAGTACTTC.

The chain joins TRBV27 to TRBJ2-7; TRBD2 aligns across 7 bases. J lost 2 bases, V lost 5 bases, and 3 bases had no gene match. This CDR3 spans 13 amino acids. Germline assignment: CDR1 MNHEY and CDR2 SMNVEV (reference sequence). CDR3 sequence: CASSRGLAYEQYF. The DNA for the CDR3 is TGTGCCAGCAGTCGCGGACTAGCCTACGAGCAGTACTTC.

This chain uses TRBV20-1 with TRBJ1-4; D is ambiguous. This CDR3 is 11 amino acids long. The germline V gene encodes CDR1 DFQATT and CDR2 SNEGSKA (reference sequence). V gave up 6 bases and J gave up 8 bases, with 10 bases separating them. The CDR3 DNA is TGCAGTGCCATAACCCGGGAAAAACTGTTTTTT. Translation: CSAITREKLFF.

This clone was observed a single time. The chain joins TRBV6-1 to TRBJ1-1; a possible D gene is TRBD1 (6 bases). The germline CDR1 and CDR2 sequences are MNHNS and SASEGT. The CDR3 totals 11 residues. Trimming took off 5 bases at V and 10 bases at J, with 11 bases between the two ends. The chain's CDR3 is CASSSQGRAFF. DNA of the CDR3: TGTGCCAGCAGTTCACAGGGTAGAGCTTTCTTT.

The chain employs TRBV5-1 and TRBJ1-6; a possible D gene is TRBD1 (6 bases). Germline CDR1 reads SGHRS; CDR2 reads YFSETQ. The CDR3 totals 16 residues. The germline V and J ends were trimmed by 4 bases and 3 bases, with 14 bases remaining between them. The CDR3 spells CASSTSGTHYNSPLHF. The CDR3 nucleotides read TGCGCCAGCAGCACATCCGGGACACACTATAATTCACCCCTCCACTTT.

The gene calls are TRBV6-5 and TRBJ2-1, with a weak D call TRBD2 (5 bases). Per the germline V gene, CDR1 is MNHEY and CDR2 is SVGAGI. V dropped 9 bases and J dropped 9 bases, with 12 bases sitting between them. CDR3 length equals 11 residues. CDR3 residues: CASRRAAEQFF. DNA for the CDR3: TGTGCCAGTCGGCGGGCGGCTGAGCAGTTCTTC.

This sequence joins TRBV10-2 and TRBJ2-5; no definite D call. The last part of the DNA fits TRBJ2-7 better; the J call may be wrong. The CDR3 is made up of 15 amino acids. Germline V gives CDR1 WSHSY, CDR2 SAAADI. CDR3 region: CASSESMKSSYEQYF. The CDR3 DNA sequence: TGCGCCAGCAGTGAGTCGATGAAGAGCTCCTACGAGCAGTACTTC.

This chain links TRBV2 with TRBJ2-3; TRBD2 aligns across 12 bases. CDR1 and CDR2 from the germline V gene are SNHLY and FYNNEI. This CDR3 contains 16 residues. V shed 7 bases and J 4 bases; nucleotides not matched to a gene: 9. CDR3 protein: CASTSGLAGKADTQYF. The DNA for the CDR3 is TGTGCCAGCACCTCCGGACTAGCGGGAAAAGCAGATACGCAGTATTTT. Using reference TRBV2 and TRBJ2-3 for the parts outside the CDR3, the full variable domain is EPEVTQTPSHQVTQMGQEVILRCVPISNHLYFYWYRQILGQKVEFLVSFYNNEISEKSEIFDDQFSVERPDGSNFTLKIRSTKLEDSAMYFCASTSGLAGKADTQYFGPGTRLTVL.

V usage is TRBV18 and J usage is TRBJ2-3; D is unclear. Per the germline V gene, CDR1 is KGHSH and CDR2 is LQKENI. This CDR3 region has 12 residues. Trimming shortened V by 2 bases and J by 6 bases, and 6 bases separated the two germline ends. This chain's CDR3 is CASSPVRDTQYF. CDR3 bases: TGTGCCAGCTCACCAGTTCGGGATACGCAGTATTTT.

V and J are TRBV27 and TRBJ2-7; D possibly corresponds to TRBD1 (7 bases). The CDR3 totals 13 residues. Germline lookup yields CDR1 MNHEY and CDR2 SMNVEV (reference sequence). The V end was cut by 2 bases, the J end by 12 bases, with 17 bases between. CDR3 in DNA: TGTGCCAGCAGTTTAGGAGGGGGCCCCCATGTGTACTTC. Protein sequence: CASSLGGGPHVYF.

V and J are TRBV5-1 and TRBJ1-4; tentatively, D is TRBD1 (5 bases). CDR1 is SGHRS, CDR2 YFSETQ, per germline. The CDR3 runs 14 residues. Trimming stripped 4 bases from V and 8 bases from J, with 15 bases between. Here the CDR3 reads CASSPGGGEEKLFF. The CDR3 DNA reads TGCGCCAGCAGCCCCGGTGGGGGGGAGGAAAAACTGTTTTTT.

J is TRBJ2-1 and V is TRBV6-1, with 7 nucleotides matching TRBD2. Per the germline V gene, CDR1 is MNHNS and CDR2 is SASEGT. The CDR3 totals 15 residues. Trimming cost V 3 bases and J 7 bases; bases outside gene matches: 9. The CDR3 DNA sequence: TGTGCCAGCAGTGATCAGGCGGGAGAGGCGAATGAGCAGTTCTTC. It is translated as CASSDQAGEANEQFF.

The chain uses TRBV18 and TRBJ2-1; 9 nucleotides match TRBD2. The CDR3 has 16 amino acids. CDR1 and CDR2 from the germline V gene are KGHSH and LQKENI. V lost 4 bases and J lost 7; bases outside the gene matches: 11. The CDR3 nucleotides read TGTGCCAGCTCACTCCTAGCGGGGCCGACTAGGAATGAGCAGTTCTTC. This sequence encodes CASSLLAGPTRNEQFF.

V gene TRBV5-6 combines with J gene TRBJ1-3; 8 bases fit TRBD1. This CDR3 is built from 13 residues. From germline, CDR1 is SGHDT and CDR2 YYEEEE. With 0 bases clipped from V and 9 bases from J, the junction kept 2 bases outside the gene matches. The CDR3 protein is CASSLGTGITIYF. CDR3 DNA sequence: TGTGCCAGCAGCTTGGGGACAGGGATCACCATATATTTT.

The V call is TRBV4-1, the J call TRBJ1-1; 8 bases are shared with TRBD1. Per germline, CDR1 MGHRA and CDR2 YSYEKL. V lost 3 bases and J lost 3; bases outside the gene matches: 6. The CDR3 is made up of 15 amino acids. This CDR3 is CASSQRGQADTEAFF. As DNA, the CDR3 is TGCGCCAGCAGCCAGAGGGGACAGGCAGACACTGAAGCTTTCTTT.

Here the CDR3 reads CASSELAGDNEQFF. The CDR3 nucleotides read TGTGCCAGCAGCGAGCTAGCGGGTGACAATGAGCAGTTCTTC. The chain combines TRBV5-4 with TRBJ2-1; 8 bases match TRBD2. Germline trimming cut 4 bases from V and 5 bases from J; bases unmatched to any gene: 5. Germline lookup yields CDR1 SGHNT and CDR2 YYREEE (reference sequence). This CDR3 has 14 amino acids.

The rearrangement links TRBV5-1 to TRBJ2-7; 8 nucleotides align to TRBD1. CDR1 is SGHRS, CDR2 YFSETQ, per germline. CDR3 length: 14 amino acids. The V segment lost 6 bases and the J segment 1 base; nucleotides outside the gene matches: 6. The DNA of the CDR3 is TGCGCCAGCAAGGGAGGACAGGGATCCTACGAGCAGTACTTC. It codes for CASKGGQGSYEQYF. The variable domain in full, with the rest retrieved from reference TRBV5-1 and TRBJ2-7, is KAGVTQTPRYLIKTRGQQVTLSCSPISGHRSVSWYQQTPGQGLQFLFEYFSETQRNKGNFPGRFSGRQFSNSRSEMNVSTLELGDSALYLCASKGGQGSYEQYFGPGTRLTVT.

V and J are TRBV20-1 and TRBJ2-4; D perhaps matches TRBD2 (6 bases). The CDR3 consists of 11 residues. Trimming removed 0 bases at V and 12 bases at J, with 9 bases between. Germline lookup yields CDR1 DFQATT and CDR2 SNEGSKA (reference sequence). CDR3: CSARDGRPQYF. CDR3 nucleotides: TGCAGTGCTAGAGATGGGAGGCCTCAGTACTTC.

In its sample, this clone was seen a few times. A read error may produce the germline difference seen at one junction end. The chain has TRBV7-9 and TRBJ2-5; weak D call: TRBD2 (6 bases). CDR3 length: 17 amino acids. The V gene's germline CDR1 is SEHNR and CDR2 FQNEAQ (reference sequence). CDR3 amino acids: CSSSLGNSGSLEETQYF. For the CDR3, the DNA is TGTTCCAGCAGCTTAGGGAATTCCGGGAGTTTAGAGGAGACCCAGTACTTC.

J is TRBJ1-2 and V is TRBV7-8, with TRBD1 matching over 8 bases. This CDR3 region has 16 residues. The germline V gene encodes CDR1 SGHVS and CDR2 FQNEAQ. V lost 1 base and J lost 4; bases outside the gene matches: 8. This chain's CDR3 is CASSLGGTGLGYGYTF. For the CDR3, the DNA is TGTGCCAGCAGCTTAGGGGGGACAGGTTTAGGCTATGGCTACACCTTC.

The rearrangement joins TRBV10-1 to TRBJ2-1; 8 bases agree with TRBD1. Germline-derived CDR1 and CDR2 are WNHNN and SYGVQD (reference sequence). This CDR3 is built from 18 residues. V was clipped by 0 bases and J by 8 bases; unmatched bases: 15. CDR3 sequence: CASSESVLFGQGQDEQFF. Here the CDR3 DNA reads TGCGCCAGCAGTGAGTCGGTTTTATTCGGACAGGGACAGGATGAGCAGTTCTTC.

The V gene is TRBV19, the J gene TRBJ2-3; TRBD1 might be the D (5 bases). Trimming shortened V by 6 bases and J by 13 bases, and 14 bases separated the two germline ends. Germline loops: CDR1 LNHDA, CDR2 SQIVND (reference sequence). There are 11 residues in the CDR3. CDR3 in DNA: TGTGCCAGTAGCACTGGGGCTTTTAAGTATTTT. Translation gives CASSTGAFKYF.